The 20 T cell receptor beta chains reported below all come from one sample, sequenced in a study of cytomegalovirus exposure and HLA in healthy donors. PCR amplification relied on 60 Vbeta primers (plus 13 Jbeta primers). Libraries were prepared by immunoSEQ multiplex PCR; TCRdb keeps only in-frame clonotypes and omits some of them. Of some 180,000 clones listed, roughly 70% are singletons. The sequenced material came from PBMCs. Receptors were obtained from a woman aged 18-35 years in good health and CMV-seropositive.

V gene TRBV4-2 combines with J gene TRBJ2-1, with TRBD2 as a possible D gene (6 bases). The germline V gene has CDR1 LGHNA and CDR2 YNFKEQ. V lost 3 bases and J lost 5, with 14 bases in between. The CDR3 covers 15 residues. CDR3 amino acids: CASSQSRDSHNEQFF. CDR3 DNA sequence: TGTGCCAGCAGCCAGTCTAGGGACTCGCACAATGAGCAGTTCTTC.

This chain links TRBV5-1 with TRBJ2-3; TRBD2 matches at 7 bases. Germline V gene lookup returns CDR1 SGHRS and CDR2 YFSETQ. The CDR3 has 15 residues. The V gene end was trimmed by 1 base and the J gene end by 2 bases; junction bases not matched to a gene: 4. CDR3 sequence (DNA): TGCGCCAGCAGCTTGCGGGGGGAGGACACAGATACGCAGTATTTT. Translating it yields CASSLRGEDTDTQYF.

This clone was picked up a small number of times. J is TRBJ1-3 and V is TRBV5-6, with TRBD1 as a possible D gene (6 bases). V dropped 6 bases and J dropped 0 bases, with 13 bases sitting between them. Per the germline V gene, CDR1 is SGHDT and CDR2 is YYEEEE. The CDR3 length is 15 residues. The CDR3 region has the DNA TGTGCCAGCACCGCTGGGGGCTTCTCTGGAAACACCATATATTTT. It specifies CASTAGGFSGNTIYF.

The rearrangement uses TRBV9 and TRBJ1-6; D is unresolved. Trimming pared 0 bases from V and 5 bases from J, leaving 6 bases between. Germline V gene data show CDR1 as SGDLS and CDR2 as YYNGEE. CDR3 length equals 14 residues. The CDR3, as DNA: TGTGCCAGCAGCGTAGCGGGAGATAATTCACCCCTCCACTTT. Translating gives CASSVAGDNSPLHF.

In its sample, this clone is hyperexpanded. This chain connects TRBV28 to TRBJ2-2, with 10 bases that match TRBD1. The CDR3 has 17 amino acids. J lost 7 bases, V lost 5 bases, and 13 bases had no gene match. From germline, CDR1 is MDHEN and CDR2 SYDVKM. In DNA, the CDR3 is TGTGCCAGCAGTCTCACAACGACAGGGGGCGGGCACGGGGAGCTGTTTTTT. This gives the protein CASSLTTTGGGHGELFF.

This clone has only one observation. The CDR3 nucleotides are TGCGCCAGCAAAACCGGGACAGGGTGGAGAATTTACAATGAGCAGTTCTTC. Encoded protein: CASKTGTGWRIYNEQFF. The rearrangement links TRBV5-1 to TRBJ2-1; 9 nucleotides align to TRBD1. The germline V gene encodes CDR1 SGHRS and CDR2 YFSETQ. V dropped 6 bases and J dropped 4; count of bases not matched to a gene: 14. The CDR3 runs to 17 residues.

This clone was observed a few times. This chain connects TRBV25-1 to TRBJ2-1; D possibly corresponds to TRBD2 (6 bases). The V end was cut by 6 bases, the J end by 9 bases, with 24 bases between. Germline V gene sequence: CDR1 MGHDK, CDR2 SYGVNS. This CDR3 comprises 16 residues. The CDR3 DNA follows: TGTGCCAGCAGCGAGCTAACTAGCCCGGTTGGAGGTGAGCAGTTCTTC. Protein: CASSELTSPVGGEQFF.

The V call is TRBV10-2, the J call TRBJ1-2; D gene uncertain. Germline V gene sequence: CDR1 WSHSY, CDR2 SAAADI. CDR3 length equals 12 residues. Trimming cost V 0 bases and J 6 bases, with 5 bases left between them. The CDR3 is CASSESHDGYTF. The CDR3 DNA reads TGCGCCAGCAGTGAGTCCCATGATGGCTACACCTTC.

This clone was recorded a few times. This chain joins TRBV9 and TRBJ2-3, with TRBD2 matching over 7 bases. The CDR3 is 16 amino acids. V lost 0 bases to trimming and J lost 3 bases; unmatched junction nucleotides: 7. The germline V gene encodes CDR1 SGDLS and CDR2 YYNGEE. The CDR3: CASSVVGAGVTDTQYF. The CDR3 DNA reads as TGTGCCAGCAGCGTAGTCGGGGCGGGGGTAACAGATACGCAGTATTTT.

CDR3 sequence: CASSLMAASTDTQYF. Written as DNA, the CDR3 is TGTGCCAGCAGCTTAATGGCGGCGAGCACAGATACGCAGTATTTT. This sequence joins TRBV7-3 and TRBJ2-3; no clear D gene. Germline loops: CDR1 SGHTA, CDR2 FQGTGA. The CDR3 length is 15 residues. Trimming cost V 1 base and J 0 bases, with 8 bases left between them.

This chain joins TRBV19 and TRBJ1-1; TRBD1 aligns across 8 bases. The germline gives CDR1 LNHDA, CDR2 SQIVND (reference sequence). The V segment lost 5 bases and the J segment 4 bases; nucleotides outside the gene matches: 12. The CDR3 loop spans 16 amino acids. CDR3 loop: CASSARPGQASTEAFF. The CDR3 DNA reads TGTGCCAGTAGTGCGAGACCGGGACAGGCGAGCACTGAAGCTTTCTTT.

The CDR3 is CASSSGGSLLAKNIQYF. The CDR3 DNA reads TGTGCCAGCAGCTCTGGGGGGTCCTTATTAGCCAAAAACATTCAGTACTTC. J is TRBJ2-4 and V is TRBV7-2, with D tentatively TRBD2 (6 bases). The CDR3 is made up of 17 amino acids. In germline, CDR1 is SGHTA, CDR2 FQGNSA. The V end lost 4 bases, the J end lost 0 bases, and 16 bases lay between the germline ends.

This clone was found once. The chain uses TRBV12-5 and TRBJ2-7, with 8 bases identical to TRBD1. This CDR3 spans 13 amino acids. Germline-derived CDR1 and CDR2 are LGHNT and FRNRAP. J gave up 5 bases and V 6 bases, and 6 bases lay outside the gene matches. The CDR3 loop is CASGGQGIDEQYF. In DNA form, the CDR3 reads TGTGCTAGTGGAGGACAGGGAATAGACGAGCAGTACTTC.

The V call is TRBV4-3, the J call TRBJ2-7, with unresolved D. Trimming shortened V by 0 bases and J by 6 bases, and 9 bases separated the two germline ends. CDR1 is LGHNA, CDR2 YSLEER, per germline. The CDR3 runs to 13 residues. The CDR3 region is CASSQDRGTEQYF. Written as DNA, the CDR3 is TGCGCCAGCAGCCAAGATAGAGGAACCGAGCAGTACTTC.

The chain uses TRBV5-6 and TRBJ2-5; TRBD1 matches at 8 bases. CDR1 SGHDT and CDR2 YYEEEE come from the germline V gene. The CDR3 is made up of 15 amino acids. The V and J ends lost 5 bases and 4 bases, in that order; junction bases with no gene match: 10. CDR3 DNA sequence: TGTGCCAGCAGTACTCGGACAGGGTCTAGAGAGACCCAGTACTTC. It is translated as CASSTRTGSRETQYF.

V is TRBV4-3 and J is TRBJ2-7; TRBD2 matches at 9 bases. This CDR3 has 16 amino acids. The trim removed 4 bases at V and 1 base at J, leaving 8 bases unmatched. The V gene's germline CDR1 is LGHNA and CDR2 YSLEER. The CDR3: CASSPSAGGYSYEQYF. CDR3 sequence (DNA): TGCGCCAGCAGCCCTTCGGCGGGGGGGTATTCCTACGAGCAGTACTTC.

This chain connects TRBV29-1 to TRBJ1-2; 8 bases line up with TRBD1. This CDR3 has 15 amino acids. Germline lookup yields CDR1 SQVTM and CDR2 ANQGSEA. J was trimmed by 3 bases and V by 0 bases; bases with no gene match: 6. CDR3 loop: CSVEDWPGQDYGYTF. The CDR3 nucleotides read TGCAGCGTTGAAGATTGGCCGGGACAGGACTATGGCTACACCTTC.

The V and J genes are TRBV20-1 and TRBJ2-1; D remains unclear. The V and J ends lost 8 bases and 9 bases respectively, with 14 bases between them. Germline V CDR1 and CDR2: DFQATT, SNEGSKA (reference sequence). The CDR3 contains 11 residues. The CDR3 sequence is CSPLFLGEQFF. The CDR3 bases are TGCAGTCCCCTCTTCCTCGGTGAGCAGTTCTTC.

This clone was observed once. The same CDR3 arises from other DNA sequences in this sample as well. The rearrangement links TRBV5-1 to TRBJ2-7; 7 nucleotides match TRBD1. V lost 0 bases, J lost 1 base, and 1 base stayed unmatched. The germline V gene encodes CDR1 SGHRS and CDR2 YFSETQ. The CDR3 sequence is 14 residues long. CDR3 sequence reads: CASSLVQGSYEQYF. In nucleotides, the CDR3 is TGCGCCAGCAGCTTGGTACAGGGGTCCTACGAGCAGTACTTC.

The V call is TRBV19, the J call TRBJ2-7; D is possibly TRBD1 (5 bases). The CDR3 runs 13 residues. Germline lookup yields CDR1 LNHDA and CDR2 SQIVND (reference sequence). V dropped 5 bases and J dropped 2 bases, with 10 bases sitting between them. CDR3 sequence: CASSPRATYEQYF. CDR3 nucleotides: TGTGCCAGTAGTCCCAGGGCGACCTACGAGCAGTACTTC.